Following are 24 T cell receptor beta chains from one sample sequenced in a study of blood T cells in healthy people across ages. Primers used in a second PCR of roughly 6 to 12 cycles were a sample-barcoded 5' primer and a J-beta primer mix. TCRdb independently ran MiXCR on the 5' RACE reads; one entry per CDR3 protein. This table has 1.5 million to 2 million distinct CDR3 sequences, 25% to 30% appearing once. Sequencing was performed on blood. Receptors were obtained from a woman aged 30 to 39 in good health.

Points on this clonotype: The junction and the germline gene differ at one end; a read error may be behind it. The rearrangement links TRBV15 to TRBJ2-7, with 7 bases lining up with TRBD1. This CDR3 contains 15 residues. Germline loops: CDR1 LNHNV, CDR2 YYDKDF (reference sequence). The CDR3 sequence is CATGREPGQLYEQYF. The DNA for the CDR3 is TGTGCCACCGGCAGAGAACCGGGACAGCTCTACGAGCAGTACTTC.

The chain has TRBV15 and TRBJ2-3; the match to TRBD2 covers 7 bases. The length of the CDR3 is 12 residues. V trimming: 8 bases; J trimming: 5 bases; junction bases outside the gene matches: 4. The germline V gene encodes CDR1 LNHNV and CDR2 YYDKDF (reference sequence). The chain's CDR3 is CATSGRGDTQYF. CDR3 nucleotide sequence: TGTGCCACCTCGGGGAGGGGAGATACGCAGTATTTT. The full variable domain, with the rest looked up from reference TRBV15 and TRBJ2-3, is DAMVIQNPRYQVTQFGKPVTLSCSQTLNHNVMYWYQQKSSQAPKLLFHYYDKDFNNEADTPDNFQSRRPNTSFCFLDIRSPGLGDTAMYLCATSGRGDTQYFGPGTRLTVL.

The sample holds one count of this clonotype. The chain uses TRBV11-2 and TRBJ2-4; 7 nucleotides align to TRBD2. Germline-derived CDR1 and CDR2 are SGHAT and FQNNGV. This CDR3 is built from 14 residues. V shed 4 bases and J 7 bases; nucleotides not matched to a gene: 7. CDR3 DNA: TGTGCCAGCAGCTCCGCCGGGACTAACAACATTCAGTACTTC. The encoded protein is CASSSAGTNNIQYF.

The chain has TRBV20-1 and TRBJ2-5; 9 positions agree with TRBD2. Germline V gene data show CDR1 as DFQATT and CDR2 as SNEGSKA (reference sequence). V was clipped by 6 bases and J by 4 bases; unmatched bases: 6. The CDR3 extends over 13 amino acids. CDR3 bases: TGCAGTGCGTCCGGGACTAGCTTAGAGACCCAGTACTTC. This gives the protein CSASGTSLETQYF.

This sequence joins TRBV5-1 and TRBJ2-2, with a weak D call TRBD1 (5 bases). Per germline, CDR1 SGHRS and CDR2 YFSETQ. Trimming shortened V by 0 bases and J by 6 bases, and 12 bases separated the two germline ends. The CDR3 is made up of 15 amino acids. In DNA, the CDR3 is TGCGCCAGCAGCTTGGAGGGGCTTCTGGCCGGGGAGCTGTTTTTT. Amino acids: CASSLEGLLAGELFF.

CDR3 residues: CATSSSTGQGSYEQYF. For the CDR3, the DNA is TGTGCCACCAGCAGCTCCACGGGACAGGGATCCTACGAGCAGTACTTC. The rearrangement links TRBV15 to TRBJ2-7, with 9 bases that match TRBD1. With V trimmed by 3 bases and J by 1 base, 7 bases remained unmatched. The V gene's germline CDR1 is LNHNV and CDR2 YYDKDF (reference sequence). This CDR3 has 16 residues.

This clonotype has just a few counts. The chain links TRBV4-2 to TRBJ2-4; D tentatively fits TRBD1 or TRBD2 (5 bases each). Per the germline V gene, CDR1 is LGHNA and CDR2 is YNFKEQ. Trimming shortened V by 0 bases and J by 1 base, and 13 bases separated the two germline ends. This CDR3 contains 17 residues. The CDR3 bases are TGTGCCAGCAGCCAAGAAAGCGAGGGGATGGCCAAAAACATTCAGTACTTC. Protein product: CASSQESEGMAKNIQYF.

This CDR3 is CASSGLATYNEQFF. As DNA, the CDR3 is TGTGCCAGCAGCGGACTAGCAACCTACAATGAGCAGTTCTTC. J is TRBJ2-1 and V is TRBV12-3 or TRBV12-4; 8 bases map to TRBD2. V was pared by 6 bases and J by 2 bases, with 3 bases of the junction left unmatched. The CDR3 runs to 14 residues.

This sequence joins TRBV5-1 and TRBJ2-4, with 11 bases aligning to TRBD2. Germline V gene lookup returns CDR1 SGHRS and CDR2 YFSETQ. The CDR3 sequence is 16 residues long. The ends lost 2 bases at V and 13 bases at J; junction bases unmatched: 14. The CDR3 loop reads CASSFSSGGEKNEQYF. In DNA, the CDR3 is TGCGCCAGCAGCTTTAGTAGCGGGGGGGAGAAAAATGAGCAGTACTTC.

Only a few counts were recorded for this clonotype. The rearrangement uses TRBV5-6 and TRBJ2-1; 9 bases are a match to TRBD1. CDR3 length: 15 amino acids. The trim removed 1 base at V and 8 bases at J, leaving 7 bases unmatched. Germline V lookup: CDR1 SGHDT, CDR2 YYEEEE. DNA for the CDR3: TGTGCCAGCAGCTTGATGGGACAGGGTGACTATGAGCAGTTCTTC. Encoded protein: CASSLMGQGDYEQFF. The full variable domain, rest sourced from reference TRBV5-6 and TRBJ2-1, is DAGVTQSPTHLIKTRGQQVTLRCSPKSGHDTVSWYQQALGQGPQFIFQYYEEEERQRGNFPDRFSGHQFPNYSSELNVNALLLGDSALYLCASSLMGQGDYEQFFGPGTRLTVL.

The CDR3 nucleotides are TGCAGCGTTGAGGTGGGCCTCTACGAGCAGTACTTC. It encodes CSVEVGLYEQYF. This chain joins TRBV29-1 and TRBJ2-5; D is uncertain. The J call may be mistaken, given a closer DNA end match to TRBJ2-7. The germline V gene encodes CDR1 SQVTM and CDR2 ANQGSEA. This CDR3 is 12 amino acids long.

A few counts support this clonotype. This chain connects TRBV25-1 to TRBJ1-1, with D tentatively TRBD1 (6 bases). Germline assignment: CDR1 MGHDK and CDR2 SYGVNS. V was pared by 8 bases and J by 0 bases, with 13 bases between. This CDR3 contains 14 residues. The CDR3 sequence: CASETGRVNTEAFF. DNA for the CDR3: TGTGCCAGCGAGACAGGCCGGGTGAACACTGAAGCTTTCTTT.

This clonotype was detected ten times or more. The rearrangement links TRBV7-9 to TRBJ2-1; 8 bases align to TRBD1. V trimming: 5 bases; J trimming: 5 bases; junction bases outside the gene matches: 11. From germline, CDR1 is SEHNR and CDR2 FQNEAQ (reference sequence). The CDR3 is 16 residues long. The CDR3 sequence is CASSAWTGLGDNEQFF. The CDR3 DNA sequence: TGTGCCAGCAGCGCCTGGACAGGGCTCGGCGACAATGAGCAGTTCTTC.

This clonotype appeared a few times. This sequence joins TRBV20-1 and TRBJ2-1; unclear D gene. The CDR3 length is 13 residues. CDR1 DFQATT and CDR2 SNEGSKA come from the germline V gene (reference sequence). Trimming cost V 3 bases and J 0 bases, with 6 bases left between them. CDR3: CSARRASYNEQFF. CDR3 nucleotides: TGCAGTGCTAGGCGTGCCTCCTACAATGAGCAGTTCTTC.

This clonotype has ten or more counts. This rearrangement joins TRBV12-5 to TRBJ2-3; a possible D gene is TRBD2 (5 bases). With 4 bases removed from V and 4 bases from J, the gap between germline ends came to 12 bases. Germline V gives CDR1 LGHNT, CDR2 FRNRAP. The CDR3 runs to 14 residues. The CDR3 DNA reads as TGTGCTAGTGGTTCCTCAGGAGGCGCAGATACGCAGTATTTT. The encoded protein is CASGSSGGADTQYF.

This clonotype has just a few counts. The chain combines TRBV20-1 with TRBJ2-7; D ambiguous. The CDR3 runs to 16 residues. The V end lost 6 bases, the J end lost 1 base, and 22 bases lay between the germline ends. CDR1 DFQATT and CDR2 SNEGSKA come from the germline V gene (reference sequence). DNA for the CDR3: TGCAGTGCCCTGACACGCCAAAGAACTAATTCCTACGAGCAGTACTTC. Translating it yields CSALTRQRTNSYEQYF.

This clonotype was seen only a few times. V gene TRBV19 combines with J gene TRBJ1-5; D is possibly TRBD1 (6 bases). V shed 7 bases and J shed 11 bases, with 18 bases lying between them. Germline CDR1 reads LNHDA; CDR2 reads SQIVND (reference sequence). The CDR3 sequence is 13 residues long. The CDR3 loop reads CASTLGGLGAQHF. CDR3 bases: TGTGCCAGTACCTTAGGGGGGCTTGGGGCCCAGCATTTT.

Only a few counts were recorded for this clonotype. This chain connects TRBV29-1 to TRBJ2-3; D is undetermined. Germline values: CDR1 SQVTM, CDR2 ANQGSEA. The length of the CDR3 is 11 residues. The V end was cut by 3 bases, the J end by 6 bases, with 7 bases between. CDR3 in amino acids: CSVEPGDTQYF. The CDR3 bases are TGCAGCGTTGAGCCAGGTGATACGCAGTATTTT.

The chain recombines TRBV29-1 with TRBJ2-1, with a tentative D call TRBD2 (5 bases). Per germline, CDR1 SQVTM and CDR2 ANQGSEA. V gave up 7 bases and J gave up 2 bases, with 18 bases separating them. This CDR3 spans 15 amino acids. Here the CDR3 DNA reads TGCAGCGCTCCCCCCCGGGGAGCCACCTACAATGAGCAGTTCTTC. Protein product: CSAPPRGATYNEQFF.

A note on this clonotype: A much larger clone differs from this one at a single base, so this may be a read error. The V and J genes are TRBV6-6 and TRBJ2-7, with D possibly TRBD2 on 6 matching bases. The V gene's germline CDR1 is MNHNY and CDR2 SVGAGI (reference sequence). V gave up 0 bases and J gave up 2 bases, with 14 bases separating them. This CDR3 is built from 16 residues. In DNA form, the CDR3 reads TGTGCCAGCAGTTACTCGGGGAGGTTAAGCGCCTACGAGCAGTACTTC. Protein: CASSYSGRLSAYEQYF.

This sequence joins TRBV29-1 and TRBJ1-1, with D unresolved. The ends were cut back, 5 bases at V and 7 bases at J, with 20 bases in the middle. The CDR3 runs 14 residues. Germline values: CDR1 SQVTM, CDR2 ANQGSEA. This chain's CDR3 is CSVQWASTEGEAFF. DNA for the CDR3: TGCAGCGTTCAATGGGCCTCAACAGAGGGTGAAGCTTTCTTT.

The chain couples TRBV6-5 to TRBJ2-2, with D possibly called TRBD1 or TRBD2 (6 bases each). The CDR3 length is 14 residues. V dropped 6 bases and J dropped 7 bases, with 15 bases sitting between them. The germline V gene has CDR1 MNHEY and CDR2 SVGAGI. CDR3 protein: CASSRFGGDGELFF. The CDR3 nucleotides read TGTGCCAGCAGCCGATTCGGGGGCGACGGGGAGCTGTTTTTT.

In DNA, the CDR3 is TGTGCCAGCAGCTTAGCTTTGCGGGAGGGCCCCTACAATGAGCAGTTCTTC. Translating gives CASSLALREGPYNEQFF. The V and J genes are TRBV7-2 and TRBJ2-1; 9 nucleotides line up with TRBD2. The CDR3 sequence is 17 residues long. Trimming removed 0 bases from V and 2 bases from J; junction bases left unmatched: 5. CDR1 and CDR2 (germline): SGHTA, FQGNSA. The full variable domain, rest sourced from reference TRBV7-2 and TRBJ2-1, is GAGVSQSPSNKVTEKGKDVELRCDPISGHTALYWYRQSLGQGLEFLIYFQGNSAPDKSGLPSDRFSAERTGGSVSTLTIQRTQQEDSAVYLCASSLALREGPYNEQFFGPGTRLTVL.

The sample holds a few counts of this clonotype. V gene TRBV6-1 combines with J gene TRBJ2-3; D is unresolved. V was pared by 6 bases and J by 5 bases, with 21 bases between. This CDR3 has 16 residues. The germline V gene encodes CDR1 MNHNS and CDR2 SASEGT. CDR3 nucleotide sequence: TGTGCCAGCAGGGAAAAAGGACGGGTAAGAGGAGATACGCAGTATTTT. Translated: CASREKGRVRGDTQYF.